This is a list of T cell receptor beta chains from one sample in a study of cytomegalovirus exposure and HLA in healthy donors. Produced via immunoSEQ multiplex PCR; TCRdb's table is partial and in-frame only. The sample has 150,000 or so clones, 65% to 80% seen once. The sequenced sample consisted of PBMCs. The receptors originated from a female donor in good health and CMV-seronegative. The CDR3 runs from the conserved cysteine through the conserved F or W. D genes are given only for firm matches. Only part of the rows carry a size: once, few, many, or a class if the clone is expanded.

J,length,V,size,D,CDR3,DNA
TRBJ1-5,14,TRBV10-3,.,TRBD1,CAISRQGSNQPQHF,TGTGCCATCAGCCGACAGGGTAGCAATCAGCCCCAGCATTTT
TRBJ2-5,15,TRBV7-2,.,TRBD2,CASSSTGTSQETQYF,TGTGCCAGCAGCTCAACCGGGACTAGCCAAGAGACCCAGTACTTC
TRBJ2-1,16,TRBV1,.,.,CTSRPSCLTRYNEQFF,TGCACCAGCAGACCAAGTTGCCTCACCAGGTACAATGAGCAGTTCTTC
TRBJ1-2,15,TRBV6-5,.,TRBD1,CASSLRTGASGGYTF,TGTGCCAGCAGTCTCCGGACAGGGGCTTCGGGGGGCTACACCTTC
TRBJ2-1,15,TRBV6-1,.,.,CASTLNHHNHNEQFF,TGTGCCAGCACCTTAAATCACCACAACCACAATGAGCAGTTCTTC
TRBJ1-5,15,TRBV5-1,.,TRBD1,CASSLAPGQNQPQHF,TGCGCCAGCAGCTTGGCCCCGGGACAGAATCAGCCCCAGCATTTT
TRBJ2-1,15,TRBV5-1,.,TRBD2,CASSLASGSTYEQFF,TGCGCCAGCAGCTTGGCTAGCGGGAGCACCTATGAGCAGTTCTTC
TRBJ2-1,15,TRBV4-3,few,.,CASSQDQESYNEQFF,TGCGCCAGCAGCCAAGACCAGGAATCCTACAATGAGCAGTTCTTC
TRBJ2-7,15,TRBV11-1,.,TRBD1,CASSRYQGVGYEQYF,TGTGCCAGCAGCCGATACCAGGGGGTTGGCTACGAGCAGTACTTC
TRBJ1-1,14,TRBV6-1,.,.,CASSPRGRNTEAFF,TGTGCCAGCAGTCCGCGGGGCAGGAACACTGAAGCTTTCTTT
TRBJ1-5,14,TRBV27,.,.,CASSLTGGNQPQHF,TGTGCCAGCAGTCTGACGGGGGGCAATCAGCCCCAGCATTTT
TRBJ2-2,14,TRBV30,.,.,CAWSRQMNTGELFF,TGTGCCTGGAGCCGACAGATGAACACCGGGGAGCTGTTTTTT
TRBJ2-5,18,TRBV6-7,few,TRBD2,CASSGNGTSGRGGETQYF,TGTGCCAGCAGTGGCAACGGGACTAGCGGTCGCGGTGGAGAGACCCAGTACTTC
TRBJ1-4,19,TRBV5-1,.,.,CASSLAGAGSGSTNEKLFF,TGCGCCAGCAGCTTGGCCGGGGCCGGGAGTGGTTCGACTAATGAAAAACTGTTTTTT
TRBJ2-1,17,TRBV2,.,TRBD2,CASSERRGSIFYNEQFF,TGTGCCAGCAGTGAACGGCGCGGGAGTATTTTCTACAATGAGCAGTTCTTC
TRBJ1-5,14,TRBV27,.,TRBD1,CASSSDRNNQPQHF,TGTGCCAGCAGTTCGGACAGGAATAATCAGCCCCAGCATTTT
TRBJ2-2,14,TRBV7-3,.,TRBD1,CASRLDRAVGELFF,TGTGCCAGCAGACTGGACAGGGCTGTCGGGGAGCTGTTTTTT
TRBJ2-3,15,TRBV4-2,once,TRBD2,CASAGETSSTDTQYF,TGTGCCAGCGCGGGAGAGACTTCAAGCACAGATACGCAGTATTTT
TRBJ2-7,15,TRBV11-3,.,.,CASSLTGQGSALLHF,TGTGCCAGCAGCTTAACGGGTCAGGGGAGCGCCCTGCTGCACTTC
TRBJ1-2,11,TRBV29-1,.,.,CSAGQIGGYTF,TGCAGCGCTGGACAGATTGGTGGCTACACCTTC
TRBJ2-3,17,TRBV2,.,TRBD2,CAKLGTSPAPSTDTQYF,TGTGCCAAGCTAGGGACTAGCCCCGCTCCTAGCACAGATACGCAGTATTTT
TRBJ1-2,12,TRBV6-5,.,.,CASGRGAEGYTF,TGTGCCAGCGGGAGGGGGGCCGAAGGCTACACCTTC
TRBJ1-3,15,TRBV18,few,.,CASSEQGIAGNTIYF,TGTGCCAGCTCCGAACAGGGAATTGCTGGAAACACCATATATTTT
TRBJ2-4,14,TRBV6-5,.,TRBD2,CASSETSGKYIQYF,TGTGCCAGCAGTGAAACTAGCGGGAAATACATTCAGTACTTC
TRBJ1-1,10,TRBV29-1,.,.,CSGSGTEAFF,TGCAGCGGGTCGGGTACTGAAGCTTTCTTT
TRBJ2-1,15,TRBV6-5,few,.,CASSYPGLYYNEQFF,TGTGCCAGCAGTTACCCAGGTCTGTACTACAATGAGCAGTTCTTC
TRBJ2-7,13,TRBV30,.,TRBD1,CAWSRQGAGEQYF,TGTGCCTGGAGTCGGCAGGGGGCGGGTGAGCAGTACTTC
TRBJ1-2,13,TRBV2,.,.,CASSGEAVYGYTF,TGTGCCAGCAGTGGCGAGGCAGTCTATGGCTACACCTTC
TRBJ2-5,17,TRBV5-1,.,TRBD2,CASSLGASGSWEETQYF,TGCGCCAGCAGCTTGGGGGCTAGCGGGAGTTGGGAAGAGACCCAGTACTTC
TRBJ1-2,16,TRBV9,.,TRBD1,CASSVVGTGSIGGYTF,TGTGCCAGCAGCGTAGTTGGGACAGGGTCGATCGGTGGCTACACCTTC
TRBJ1-5,12,TRBV27,.,.,CASGGGYQPQHF,TGTGCCAGCGGGGGCGGGTATCAGCCCCAGCATTTT
TRBJ2-7,15,TRBV27,.,TRBD1,CASSRRGRVSYEQYF,TGTGCCAGCAGCCGCAGGGGGCGGGTCTCCTACGAGCAGTACTTC
TRBJ1-2,13,TRBV6-6,.,TRBD1,CASSRGRTYGYTF,TGTGCCAGCAGTAGGGGGCGCACCTATGGCTACACCTTC
TRBJ1-1,14,TRBV5-1,.,.,CASSPDTLNTEAFF,TGCGCCAGCAGCCCCGACACCTTAAACACTGAAGCTTTCTTT
TRBJ1-1,14,TRBV2,.,.,CASSDLGADTEAFF,TGTGCCAGCAGTGATTTAGGGGCGGACACTGAAGCTTTCTTT
TRBJ1-5,17,TRBV6-1,.,.,CASSEFSVGVYNQPQHF,TGTGCCAGCAGTGAATTTTCTGTCGGGGTATACAATCAGCCCCAGCATTTT
TRBJ2-1,16,TRBV29-1,.,TRBD2,CSVEGLAGGSLNEQFF,TGCAGCGTTGAAGGACTAGCGGGGGGCTCACTCAATGAGCAGTTCTTC
TRBJ2-2,15,TRBV2,.,TRBD1,CASRPRGKVTGELFF,TGTGCCAGCAGACCCAGGGGGAAAGTCACCGGGGAGCTGTTTTTT
TRBJ2-7,13,TRBV18,once,TRBD1,CASSGTGAYEQYF,TGTGCCAGCTCCGGGACAGGGGCCTACGAGCAGTACTTC
TRBJ2-7,16,TRBV23-1,.,TRBD2,CASRPEKAGRNYEQYF,TGCGCCAGCAGGCCTGAGAAGGCCGGGAGGAACTACGAGCAGTACTTC
TRBJ1-1,14,TRBV27,few,TRBD1,CASSIRGLNTEAFF,TGTGCCAGCAGCATCAGGGGGCTCAACACTGAAGCTTTCTTT
TRBJ2-7,14,TRBV7-2,.,.,CASSQTASSYEQYF,TGTGCCAGCAGTCAGACAGCTTCCTCCTACGAGCAGTACTTC
TRBJ1-1,13,TRBV30,.,TRBD1,CASDRGMPTEAFF,TGTGCCTCTGACAGGGGGATGCCTACTGAAGCTTTCTTT